These 9 T cell receptor beta chains share one sample of origin, sequenced in a study of response to subunit inactivated influenza vaccine. TCRdb recomputed calls from the RT-PCR reads with MiXCR, one row per CDR3 protein. The table lists roughly 790,000 distinct CDR3 sequences, about 20% of them singletons. This specimen consisted of PBMCs from blood, obtained 5 to 6 days after vaccination. The receptor source for this set is a man in his fifties who received an inactivated influenza vaccine.

This clonotype was counted between two and nine times. The gene calls are TRBV10-1 and TRBJ2-2; D perhaps matches TRBD1 (5 bases). The CDR3 has 14 residues. The germline V gene encodes CDR1 WNHNN and CDR2 SYGVQD (reference sequence). V was cut by 8 bases and J by 1 base, with 11 bases left in between. As DNA, the CDR3 is TGCGCCAGCGCTTGGACATTGAACACCGGGGAGCTGTTTTTT. It encodes CASAWTLNTGELFF.

The CDR3 protein is CRPEAGVDYEQYF. The CDR3 DNA sequence: TGCAGGCCAGAAGCGGGAGTGGACTACGAGCAGTACTTC. The chain recombines TRBV20-1 with TRBJ2-7, with TRBD2 matching over 8 bases. The germline gives CDR1 DFQATT, CDR2 SNEGSKA (reference sequence). The CDR3 consists of 13 residues.

This clonotype has more than one count but fewer than ten. The rearrangement joins TRBV5-1 to TRBJ2-5; D is unresolved. The length of the CDR3 is 12 residues. Trimming cost V 5 bases and J 4 bases, with 9 bases left between them. The germline gives CDR1 SGHRS, CDR2 YFSETQ. The CDR3 is CASRVGVETQYF. For the CDR3, the DNA is TGCGCCAGCAGGGTCGGTGTAGAGACCCAGTACTTC.

This clonotype was seen a handful of times. The V and J genes are TRBV6-2 or TRBV6-3 and TRBJ2-2; D may be TRBD1 (6 bases). Trimming shortened V by 7 bases and J by 4 bases, and 13 bases separated the two germline ends. The CDR3 has 14 residues. Per the germline V gene, CDR1 is MNHEY and CDR2 is SVGEGT. CDR3 DNA: TGTGCCAGCATCACAGGGTTTAGCACCGGGGAGCTGTTTTTT. Translation gives CASITGFSTGELFF.

This clonotype was counted a few times. This chain connects TRBV4-1 to TRBJ1-3; no clear D. The ends were cut back, 0 bases at V and 3 bases at J, with 6 bases in the middle. This CDR3 is 14 amino acids long. Germline V gene sequence: CDR1 MGHRA, CDR2 YSYEKL. CDR3 amino acids: CASSQEGGGNTIYF. The CDR3 DNA sequence: TGCGCCAGCAGCCAAGAAGGAGGTGGAAACACCATATATTTT.

In its sample, this clonotype was seen a few times. V is TRBV5-1 and J is TRBJ2-5; TRBD1 matches 10 bases. The trim removed 4 bases at V and 5 bases at J, leaving 8 bases unmatched. This CDR3 is 15 amino acids long. The germline CDR1 and CDR2 sequences are SGHRS and YFSETQ. The CDR3 loop reads CASSVGQGPGETQYF. For the CDR3, the DNA is TGCGCCAGCAGCGTGGGACAGGGGCCAGGGGAGACCCAGTACTTC.

The CDR3 DNA sequence: TGCAGTGCTAGAGATCCCTTTAATGAAAAACTGTTTTTT. Translated: CSARDPFNEKLFF. The chain recombines TRBV20-1 with TRBJ1-4; D gene uncertain. Looked up from germline, CDR1 is DFQATT and CDR2 is SNEGSKA (reference sequence). V lost 0 bases and J 4 bases, leaving 6 bases between the germline ends. This CDR3 is 13 amino acids long.

DNA for the CDR3: TGCAGTGCCAGGGGGGTGACCGGGTATCAGCCCCAGCATTTT. It encodes CSARGVTGYQPQHF. The J gene is TRBJ1-5, the V gene TRBV20-1, with TRBD1 matching 7 bases. Trimming took 6 bases from V and 5 from J; bases not matched to a gene: 10. CDR1 and CDR2 (germline): DFQATT, SNEGSKA (reference sequence). There are 14 residues in the CDR3.

V gene TRBV10-3 combines with J gene TRBJ2-3; TRBD2 matches at 11 bases. The trim removed 5 bases at V and 0 bases at J, leaving 4 bases unmatched. The CDR3 covers 16 residues. CDR1 is ENHRY and CDR2 is SYGVKD in the germline V gene. The CDR3 loop reads CAISSSGGTSTDTQYF. The CDR3, as DNA: TGTGCCATCAGTTCTAGCGGGGGGACAAGCACAGATACGCAGTATTTT.